This paragraph reports one TCR beta chain. Antigen specificity is unknown. The sample belongs to a study of blood T cells in healthy people across ages. Notes on the study in general: Naive CD4+ cell counts and diversity both ran higher in long-lived than in aged donors.

For the second PCR, which ran for about 6 to 11 cycles, a sample-barcoded 5' primer and a J-beta primer mix were used. MiXCR, applied by TCRdb to the 5' RACE reads, yields one record per CDR3 protein. The sample yields approximately 820,000 distinct CDR3 sequences, under 45% seen once. Germline lookup yields CDR1 MGHDK and CDR2 SYGVNS. Trimming cost V 5 bases and J 4 bases, with 17 bases left between them. This CDR3 contains 15 residues. Donors were healthy Caucasian individuals from Russia aged about 6 to 90. The gene calls are TRBV25-1 and TRBJ1-1; D possibly corresponds to TRBD1 (6 bases). The receptor's source is a man aged 55 to 70 in good health. Sequenced material: blood. In nucleotides, the CDR3 is TGTGCCAGCAGTCCCCCAGCAGGGGTGGTCACTGAAGCTTTCTTT. Protein: CASSPPAGVVTEAFF.